This T cell receptor (beta chain) stems from a study of cytomegalovirus exposure and HLA in healthy donors. Study findings and constraints: Most subjects' HLA-A and HLA-B alleles were reportedly predicted from TCR beta sequences.

This clone turned up a few times. Antigen specificity is unknown. V lost 1 base and J 3 bases, leaving 16 bases between the germline ends. CDR1 SGHTA and CDR2 FQGNSA come from the germline V gene. This CDR3 has 17 amino acids. The PCR was carried out with 60 Vbeta primers and 13 Jbeta primers. TCRdb keeps only in-frame clones here, not all; method: immunoSEQ multiplex PCR. The table has 97,000 or so clones, roughly three quarters seen once. The receptor was derived from a man aged 40-50 years in good health and CMV-seronegative. The sequenced sample was PBMCs. This chain joins TRBV7-2 and TRBJ2-4, with a weak D call TRBD2 (7 bases). The CDR3 protein is CASSLGWGGAVKNIQYF. The CDR3 coding sequence is TGTGCCAGCAGCTTAGGTTGGGGGGGCGCGGTCAAAAACATTCAGTACTTC.